The 3 T cell receptor beta chains below all came from one sample that was sequenced in a study of blood T cell repertoires in COVID-19. Measured with immunoSEQ multiplex PCR; TCRdb has only the in-frame clones, and not every one. The profile shows roughly 90,000 clones, roughly 87% of them singletons. The sample comprised peripheral blood. All receptors derive from a man in his forties or fifties with acute or convalescent COVID-19.

The table lists this clone with a count of one. The V call is TRBV4-3, the J call TRBJ2-1; unclear D gene. Trimming shortened V by 0 bases and J by 1 base, and 7 bases separated the two germline ends. CDR1 and CDR2 from the germline V gene are LGHNA and YSLEER. This CDR3 spans 15 amino acids. The CDR3 coding sequence is TGCGCCAGCAGCCAAGATGTGTCGTCCTACAATGAGCAGTTCTTC. Translating it yields CASSQDVSSYNEQFF.

The CDR3 sequence: CASSLYLSGANVLTF. The CDR3 DNA is TGTGCCAGCAGCTTATATCTCTCTGGGGCCAACGTCCTGACTTTC. This sequence joins TRBV11-1 and TRBJ2-6; D ambiguous. Germline assignment: CDR1 SGHAT and CDR2 FQDESV (reference sequence). The V end was cut by 2 bases, the J end by 0 bases, with 5 bases between. This CDR3 is built from 15 residues.

Details on this clone: The CDR3 does not end in the conserved phenylalanine or tryptophan, so this is likely a read error. No DNA is shown, since the ends of the CDR3 on it are uncertain; the CDR3 is the one TCRdb lists. The chain carries TRBV5-1 and TRBJ1-1. The CDR3 contains 12 residues when both ends are counted. The germline gives CDR1 SGHRS, CDR2 YFSETQ. This CDR3 is CASSCIPGVRGE.